The clone carrying this TCR beta chain was counted at least ten times. The germline CDR1 and CDR2 sequences are ENHRY and SYGVKD. The CDR3 has 12 residues. V was trimmed by 8 bases and J by 1 base, leaving 9 bases between them. The entry originates in a study of blood T cells in healthy people across ages. For the second PCR, which ran for about 7 to 11 cycles, a sample-barcoded 5' primer and a J-beta primer mix were used. TCRdb called the 5' RACE reads again in MiXCR, with one record for every CDR3 protein. The data contain under 2,000,000 distinct CDR3 sequences, about 50% of them singletons. The V gene is TRBV10-3, the J gene TRBJ2-7; D remains unclear. The TCR sequence derives from a woman in her thirties or forties in good health. Sequencing was done on a sample of blood. The CDR3 nucleotides read TGTGCCATCGGCGGTCAATCCTACGAGCAGTACTTC. Translating it yields CAIGGQSYEQYF.